One sample yielded the 3 T cell receptor delta chains listed below, sequenced in a study of γδ T cells in repeated Plasmodium falciparum infection. Gammadelta T cells were flow-sorted from PBMC into Vgamma9/Vdelta2+ and Vdelta2-negative populations for bulk analysis. TCRdb called clones from the multiplex PCR reads again using CATT. The sample includes approximately 60,000 delta-chain clones, approximately 1.5% of them seen just once. Sequenced sample: gamma-delta T cells from blood. The source of these receptors is a pool of human donors (malaria-infected and uninfected, not separated).

Points on this clone: A read error likely explains this, since a far larger clone differs by one base. Other DNA variants within this sample encode the same CDR3. V gene TRDV1 combines with J gene TRDJ1; TRDD3 is a possible D gene (5 bases). TCRdb supplies no J gene; here it was assigned by aligning the nucleotide sequence to germline. Germline V gives CDR1 TSWWSYY, CDR2 QGS. V dropped 4 bases and J dropped 0 bases, with 30 bases sitting between them. The CDR3 sequence is 21 residues long. The CDR3 protein is CALGGPSLLSGKFRHTDKLIF. CDR3 in DNA: TGTGCTCTTGGGGGGCCCTCCCTTTTATCGGGGAAGTTCCGTCACACCGATAAACTCATCTTT.

Concerning this clone itself: TCRdb pairs this DNA with a much larger clone's protein that differs at residue 10, likely a read error; the protein shown was translated from the DNA. The chain is built from TRDV1 and TRDJ1; 8 bases align to TRDD3. No J gene is reported in TCRdb; it was inferred here by comparing the DNA with germline. Germline CDR1 and CDR2: TSWWSYY and QGS. The V and J ends lost 4 bases and 4 bases, in that order; junction bases with no gene match: 23. This CDR3 comprises 20 residues. CDR3 residues: CALGGHYWGARREVGDKLIF. The CDR3 DNA sequence: TGTGCTCTTGGGGGGCACTACTGGGGGGCGAGGAGGGAAGTTGGCGATAAACTCATCTTT.

This clone was detected only a few times. The protein given by TCRdb reflects a much larger clone and differs at residue 4 from this DNA's translation, likely from a read error; the protein shown is the DNA's translation. The chain uses TRDV2 and TRDJ1; possible D gene TRDD3, 5 bases. Because TCRdb records no J gene, it was assigned here through a match of the DNA to germline. CDR1 is GEAIGNYY and CDR2 is EKD in the germline V gene. This CDR3 has 16 residues. In nucleotides, the CDR3 is TGTGCCTGTGGCACCGTAGGGGCTGGGTACTCCGATAAACTCATCTTT. It is translated as CACGTVGAGYSDKLIF.